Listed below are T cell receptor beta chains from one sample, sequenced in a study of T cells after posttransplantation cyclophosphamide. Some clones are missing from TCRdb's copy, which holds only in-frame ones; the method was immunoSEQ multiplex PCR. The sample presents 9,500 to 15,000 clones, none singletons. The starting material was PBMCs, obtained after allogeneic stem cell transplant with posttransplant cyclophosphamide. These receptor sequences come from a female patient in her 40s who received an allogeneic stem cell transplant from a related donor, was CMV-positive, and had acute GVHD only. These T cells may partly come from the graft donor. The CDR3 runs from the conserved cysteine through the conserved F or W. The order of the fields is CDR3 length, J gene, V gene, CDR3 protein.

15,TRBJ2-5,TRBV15,CATSRDPGGGETQYF
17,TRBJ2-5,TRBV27,CASSRGLAGGIPETQYF
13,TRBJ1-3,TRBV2,CARGAQGLDTIYF
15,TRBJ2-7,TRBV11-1,CASSLSRGKTYEQYF
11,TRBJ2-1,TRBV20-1,CSARQYNEQFF
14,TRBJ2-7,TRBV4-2,CASSQDWTNYEQYF
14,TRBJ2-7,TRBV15,CATSRGGTLYEQYF
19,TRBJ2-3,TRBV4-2,CASSQDFGASGSWGDTQYF
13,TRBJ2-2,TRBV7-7,CASSPDRAGELFF
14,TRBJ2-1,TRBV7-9,CASRPTGTANEQFF
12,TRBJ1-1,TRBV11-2,CASSFARTEAFF
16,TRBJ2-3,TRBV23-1,CASTPIGGVRTDTQYF
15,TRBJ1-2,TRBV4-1,CASSQDRGNVYGYTF
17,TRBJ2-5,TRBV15,CATSRGETGGGWETQYF
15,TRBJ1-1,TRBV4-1,CASSQDTLGGAEAFF
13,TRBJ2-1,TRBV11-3,CASSLSVLDEQFF
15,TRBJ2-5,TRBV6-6,CASSFIRGAKETQYF
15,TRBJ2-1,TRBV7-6,CASSLGAGAYNEQFF
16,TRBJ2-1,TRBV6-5,CASSYSIRGSYNEQFF
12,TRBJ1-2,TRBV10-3,CAISEQAYGYTF
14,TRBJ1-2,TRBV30,CAWSEGQPTYGYTF
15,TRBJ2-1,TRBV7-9,CASTRTGQNDNEQFF
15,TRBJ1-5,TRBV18,CASSPQGNSNQPQHF
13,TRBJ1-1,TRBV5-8,CASRLQVNTEAFF
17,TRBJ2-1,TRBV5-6,CASSLAWNDRVYNEQFF
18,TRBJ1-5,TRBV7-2,CASSLGDRGPGLNQPQHF
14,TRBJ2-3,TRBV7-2,CASSYSLGGDTQYF
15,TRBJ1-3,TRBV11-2,CASSLQGSSGNTIYF
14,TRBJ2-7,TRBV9,CASSPTGNSYEQYF
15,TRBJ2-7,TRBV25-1,CASSESQLGRVWQYF
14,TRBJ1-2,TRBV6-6,CASIPGQGADGYTF
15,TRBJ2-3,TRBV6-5,CASSYGGPSTDTQYF
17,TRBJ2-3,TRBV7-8,CASSLEQGADSTDTQYF
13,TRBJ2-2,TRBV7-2,CASSSRVTGELFF
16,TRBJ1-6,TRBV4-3,CASSQSGTTTGSPLHF
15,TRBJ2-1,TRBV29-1,CSVETDRSLYNEQFF
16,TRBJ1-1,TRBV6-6,CASSDSGANIRTEAFF
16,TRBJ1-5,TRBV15,CATSSDRAGGNQPQHF
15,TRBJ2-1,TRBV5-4,CASSFNDQSINEQFF
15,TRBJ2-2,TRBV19,CASTLAGGTTGELFF
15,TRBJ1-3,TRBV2,CASSEGTASGNTIYF
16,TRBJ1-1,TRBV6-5,CASSYSWNSMNTEAFF
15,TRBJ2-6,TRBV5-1,CASSSRNSGANVLTF
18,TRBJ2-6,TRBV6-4,CASSTGLAGPSGANVLTF